The clone carrying this T cell receptor (beta chain) was detected only a few times. Patients who underwent sequencing had shown CD8+CD57+ cell expansion by flow cytometry. The data were obtained in a study of CD8+CD57+ T cells in acquired aplastic anemia. Study overall: The study obtained an average of roughly 2.9 ug of DNA from sorted CD4+ and CD8+ cells.

The CDR3 contains 16 residues. Germline CDR1 reads KGHDR; CDR2 reads SFDVKD. V was trimmed by 5 bases and J by 2 bases, leaving 14 bases between them. According to the study, genomic DNA was the template for TCR beta VDJ and CDR3 profiling. TCRdb called the reads again in MiXCR, with one record for every CDR3 protein. The sample records under 200,000 distinct CDR3 sequences, around 48% being singletons. Sequencing was done on a sample of sorted CD4+, CD8+, or CD8+CD57+ T cells (not recorded which) from PBMCs. The J gene is TRBJ2-2, the V gene TRBV24-1; D possibly corresponds to TRBD1 (6 bases). This clonotype was obtained from a human donor with aplastic anemia. CDR3 sequence: CATSGSGTKNTGELFF. CDR3 bases: TGTGCCACCAGTGGATCCGGGACAAAAAACACCGGGGAGCTGTTTTTT.